Shown below are 16 T cell receptor beta chains from a single sample sequenced in a study of blood T cell repertoires in COVID-19. Here immunoSEQ multiplex PCR was the method, and the copy in TCRdb shows in-frame clones only, minus some. Among roughly 5,500 clones listed, around 83% were seen once. Specimen: peripheral blood. The receptors were sampled from a human donor with active COVID-19. The donor label of this sample is uncertain.

This chain uses TRBV27 with TRBJ2-5, with D maybe TRBD1 (5 bases). Germline lookup yields CDR1 MNHEY and CDR2 SMNVEV (reference sequence). The CDR3 consists of 16 residues. V lost 1 base to trimming and J lost 6 bases, with 18 bases between them. The CDR3, as DNA: TGTGCCAGCAGTTTATTTGGGCAGGGTCTGGAAAAGACCCAGTACTTC. The encoded protein is CASSLFGQGLEKTQYF.

V is TRBV25-1 and J is TRBJ2-1; tentative D call: TRBD2 (5 bases). Trimming cost V 3 bases and J 0 bases, with 15 bases left between them. Germline V gene lookup returns CDR1 MGHDK and CDR2 SYGVNS. This CDR3 spans 17 amino acids. CDR3 sequence: CASSDVAVAGSYNEQFF. Written as DNA, the CDR3 is TGTGCCAGCAGTGACGTAGCTGTGGCGGGCTCCTACAATGAGCAGTTCTTC.

V usage is TRBV12-5 and J usage is TRBJ2-3; 7 bases agree with TRBD2. The V gene's germline CDR1 is LGHNT and CDR2 FRNRAP. V lost 2 bases to trimming and J lost 2 bases; unmatched junction nucleotides: 16. The CDR3 contains 19 residues. The DNA for the CDR3 is TGTGCTAGTGGTTTGATGAAATCTATGGGACTACAATTCACAGATACGCAGTATTTT. Protein product: CASGLMKSMGLQFTDTQYF.

The gene calls are TRBV4-3 and TRBJ2-1, with a weak D call TRBD2 (5 bases). The length of the CDR3 is 14 residues. Trimming removed 3 bases from V and 10 bases from J, with 16 bases in between. Germline CDR1 and CDR2: LGHNA and YSLEER. CDR3 bases: TGCGCCAGCAGCCACGGACGCGCGGGCGGAGAGCAGTTCTTC. Translating it yields CASSHGRAGGEQFF.

This clone was detected once. V is TRBV11-2 and J is TRBJ2-1; D is ambiguous. Germline loops: CDR1 SGHAT, CDR2 FQNNGV. CDR3 length: 14 residues. V gave up 4 bases and J gave up 4 bases, with 11 bases separating them. The CDR3 reads CASSSPGGYNEQFF. The CDR3 DNA reads as TGTGCCAGCAGCTCCCCGGGTGGGTACAATGAGCAGTTCTTC.

This rearrangement joins TRBV12-3 or TRBV12-4 to TRBJ1-1; D may be TRBD1 (5 bases). The ends were cut back, 2 bases at V and 5 bases at J, with 6 bases in the middle. This CDR3 has 12 residues. CDR3 amino acids: CASSLRGTEAFF. The DNA of the CDR3 is TGTGCCAGCAGTTTACGGGGGACTGAAGCTTTCTTT.

The rearrangement uses TRBV12-3 or TRBV12-4 and TRBJ2-7; 8 bases agree with TRBD1. Losses at the gene ends were 5 bases for V and 7 bases for J; bases not matched to a gene: 7. This CDR3 has 13 residues. CDR3 bases: TGTGCCAGCAGTCGGACAGGGATGGGAGAGCAGTACTTC. Translation gives CASSRTGMGEQYF.

The V and J genes are TRBV3-1 (or the pseudogene TRBV3-2) and TRBJ1-6; D unresolved. Trimming cost V 3 bases and J 9 bases, with 12 bases left between them. The CDR3 runs 14 residues. The V gene's germline CDR1 is LGHDT and CDR2 YNNKEL (reference sequence). DNA of the CDR3: TGTGCCAGCAGCCAGCCCCCGACATCTTCACCCCTCCACTTT. This codes for CASSQPPTSSPLHF.

The J gene is TRBJ1-2, the V gene TRBV9; D might be TRBD1 (5 bases). Germline V gene data show CDR1 as SGDLS and CDR2 as YYNGEE. The V end lost 0 bases, the J end lost 2 bases, and 11 bases lay between the germline ends. The CDR3 spans 15 residues. This CDR3 is CASSVAETVNYGYTF. The CDR3 DNA sequence: TGTGCCAGCAGCGTAGCTGAGACAGTAAACTATGGCTACACCTTC.

The gene calls are TRBV6-5 and TRBJ1-5; D gene unclear. Germline CDR1 is MNHEY and CDR2 is SVGAGI. Trimming shortened V by 6 bases and J by 0 bases, and 9 bases separated the two germline ends. The CDR3 spans 14 residues. CDR3 loop: CASRGESSNQPQHF. DNA of the CDR3: TGTGCCAGCAGAGGAGAAAGTAGCAATCAGCCCCAGCATTTT.

The chain carries TRBV18 and TRBJ1-4, with D perhaps matching TRBD1 (5 bases). This CDR3 region has 13 residues. V was shortened by 3 bases and J by 8 bases, with 10 bases between the two germline ends. The germline V gene encodes CDR1 KGHSH and CDR2 LQKENI. CDR3 sequence reads: CASSPLGREKLFF. CDR3 bases: TGTGCCAGCTCACCTTTGGGGCGCGAAAAACTGTTTTTT.

The CDR3 loop is CASSLGDRGLINYGYTF. The CDR3 DNA reads as TGTGCCAGCAGCTTGGGGGACAGGGGTCTCATTAACTATGGCTACACCTTC. The chain has TRBV5-4 and TRBJ1-2; 10 bases align to TRBD1. In germline, CDR1 is SGHNT, CDR2 YYREEE (reference sequence). The CDR3 consists of 17 residues. V lost 0 bases to trimming and J lost 1 base; unmatched junction nucleotides: 6.

This rearrangement joins TRBV2 to TRBJ2-7; 8 bases line up with TRBD1. The germline CDR1 and CDR2 sequences are SNHLY and FYNNEI. Trimming removed 7 bases from V and 5 bases from J; junction bases left unmatched: 4. This CDR3 region has 12 residues. CDR3 in DNA: TGTGCCAGCACACCACAGGGGGACGAGCAGTACTTC. This gives the protein CASTPQGDEQYF.

V usage is TRBV5-6 and J usage is TRBJ2-1, with a possible D match to TRBD2 (5 bases). CDR3 size: 14 residues. CDR1 is SGHDT, CDR2 YYEEEE, per germline. Trimming took off 2 bases at V and 12 bases at J, with 18 bases between the two ends. CDR3: CASSFEELEVGQFF. CDR3 coding DNA: TGTGCCAGCAGCTTTGAGGAATTGGAGGTAGGGCAGTTCTTC.

This rearrangement joins TRBV7-2 to TRBJ1-1; no definite D call. Germline V CDR1 and CDR2: SGHTA, FQGNSA. The CDR3 consists of 13 residues. V was trimmed by 1 base and J by 3 bases, leaving 6 bases between them. The chain's CDR3 is CASSLGQYTEAFF. The CDR3 DNA sequence: TGTGCCAGCAGCTTAGGCCAGTACACTGAAGCTTTCTTT.

The V gene is TRBV29-1, the J gene TRBJ1-1; D gene ambiguous. In germline, CDR1 is SQVTM, CDR2 ANQGSEA. This CDR3 comprises 12 residues. Trimming shortened V by 6 bases and J by 3 bases, and 11 bases separated the two germline ends. CDR3 amino acids: CSVWEIYTEAFF. CDR3 DNA sequence: TGCAGCGTGTGGGAGATCTACACTGAAGCTTTCTTT.